This TCR beta chain was observed in a study of blood T cell repertoires in COVID-19. Study details: Samples representing acute and convalescent COVID-19 were sourced from the United States, Italy and Spain. Sample material is recorded as cDNA or gDNA derived from T cells, B-cell-depleted T cells, or PBMCs.

Authors' analysis steps: Estimation of nucleated cell counts was performed using reference gene primer amplification. The protocol was immunoSEQ multiplex PCR, while the TCRdb copy is restricted to in-frame clones and leaves out a portion. The DNA was the basis for D and trimming; V, J and clone size are from that table. The sample consists of about 76,000 clones, around 74% of them appearing once. Sequencing was performed on peripheral blood. This clonotype was sampled from a man in his 70s with acute or convalescent COVID-19.

This CDR3 is CASSSRYEQYF. The CDR3 DNA sequence: TGTGCCAGCAGTTCTCGCTACGAGCAGTACTTC. The chain couples TRBV6-5 to TRBJ2-7; no definite D call. The CDR3 runs to 11 residues. The germline V gene encodes CDR1 MNHEY and CDR2 SVGAGI. Deletions cut 4 bases from V and 3 bases from J, with 4 bases between.